A selection of T cell receptor beta chains follows, all from one sample in a study of T-cell reconstitution after alpha-beta-depleted transplantation in children. TCRdb analysed the PCR reads with MiXCR anew, one entry per CDR3 protein. This sample has about 610,000 distinct CDR3 sequences; more than 20% occur once, and the top ten carry around a third. This specimen consisted of PBMCs, obtained before TCRalphabeta/CD19-depleted stem cell transplant. All receptors derive from a boy younger than two with Wiskott-Aldrich syndrome, due to receive a stem cell transplant. The CDR3 runs from the conserved cysteine through the conserved F or W. A D gene is named only where the DNA matches it firmly. Part of the rows lack a size; the others show once, few, many or a class for expanded clones.

v_gene: TRBV5-1; d_gene: NA; abundance: few; j_gene: TRBJ2-2; CDR3aa: CTSSLAQGKGELFF; CDR3nt: TGCACCAGCAGCTTGGCTCAGGGAAAAGGGGAGCTGTTTTTT
v_gene: TRBV15; d_gene: NA; abundance: NA; j_gene: TRBJ1-4; CDR3aa: CATSRVPPRANEKLFF; CDR3nt: TGTGCCACCAGCAGAGTCCCTCCCAGGGCTAATGAAAAACTGTTTTTT
v_gene: TRBV5-4; d_gene: TRBD2; abundance: few; j_gene: TRBJ2-1; CDR3aa: CASSGPSGRSSNNEQFF; CDR3nt: TGTGCCAGCAGCGGCCCTAGCGGGAGATCATCCAACAATGAGCAGTTCTTC
v_gene: TRBV5-1; d_gene: NA; abundance: NA; j_gene: TRBJ2-1; CDR3aa: CASSLAGVWVYNEQFF; CDR3nt: TGCGCCAGCAGCTTGGCGGGGGTCTGGGTCTACAATGAGCAGTTCTTC
v_gene: TRBV20-1; d_gene: TRBD1; abundance: NA; j_gene: TRBJ1-2; CDR3aa: CSAREELGQGARGGYTF; CDR3nt: TGCAGTGCTAGAGAGGAGCTGGGACAGGGGGCTAGGGGTGGCTACACCTTC
v_gene: TRBV29-1; d_gene: TRBD1; abundance: NA; j_gene: TRBJ1-4; CDR3aa: CSANPGQGEEKLFF; CDR3nt: TGCAGCGCAAACCCAGGGCAGGGGGAAGAAAAACTGTTTTTT
v_gene: TRBV3-1; d_gene: NA; abundance: NA; j_gene: TRBJ1-3; CDR3aa: CASSQVGIGNTIYF; CDR3nt: TGTGCCAGCAGCCAAGTCGGCATTGGAAACACCATATATTTT
v_gene: TRBV9; d_gene: TRBD2; abundance: few; j_gene: TRBJ2-7; CDR3aa: CASSLGASGNGYEQYF; CDR3nt: TGTGCCAGCAGCCTGGGGGCTAGCGGGAATGGGTACGAGCAGTACTTC
v_gene: TRBV2; d_gene: TRBD1; abundance: NA; j_gene: TRBJ2-3; CDR3aa: CASSAGTGVTDTQYF; CDR3nt: TGTGCCAGCAGTGCCGGGACAGGGGTCACAGATACGCAGTATTTT
v_gene: TRBV20-1; d_gene: TRBD1; abundance: NA; j_gene: TRBJ1-1; CDR3aa: CSARGGTGSNTEAFF; CDR3nt: TGCAGTGCTAGAGGAGGGACAGGATCGAACACTGAAGCTTTCTTT
v_gene: TRBV18; d_gene: TRBD2; abundance: NA; j_gene: TRBJ2-1; CDR3aa: CASSPGAGGFVSYNEQFF; CDR3nt: TGTGCCAGCTCACCGGGAGCGGGAGGGTTTGTGTCCTACAATGAGCAGTTCTTC
v_gene: TRBV9; d_gene: NA; abundance: few; j_gene: TRBJ2-1; CDR3aa: CASSVGVGSYNEQFF; CDR3nt: TGTGCCAGCAGCGTGGGGGTGGGCTCCTACAATGAGCAGTTCTTC
v_gene: TRBV20-1; d_gene: NA; abundance: NA; j_gene: TRBJ2-1; CDR3aa: CSASASSNEQFF; CDR3nt: TGCAGTGCTAGCGCTAGTTCCAATGAGCAGTTCTTC
v_gene: TRBV20-1; d_gene: TRBD2; abundance: few; j_gene: TRBJ2-1; CDR3aa: CSATSRASGRIEQFF; CDR3nt: TGCAGTGCGACCTCCCGGGCTAGCGGGAGAATTGAGCAGTTCTTC
v_gene: TRBV9; d_gene: NA; abundance: NA; j_gene: TRBJ2-1; CDR3aa: CASSVVVGVGYNEQFF; CDR3nt: TGTGCCAGCAGCGTAGTGGTGGGAGTAGGCTACAATGAGCAGTTCTTC
v_gene: TRBV7-2; d_gene: TRBD1; abundance: few; j_gene: TRBJ2-2; CDR3aa: CASSRFGQGANTGELFF; CDR3nt: TGTGCCAGCAGCCGCTTCGGACAGGGCGCGAACACCGGGGAGCTGTTTTTT
v_gene: TRBV7-3; d_gene: TRBD2; abundance: NA; j_gene: TRBJ2-3; CDR3aa: CASSSGLVGTDTQYF; CDR3nt: TGTGCCAGCAGCTCGGGACTAGTAGGCACAGATACGCAGTATTTT
v_gene: TRBV24-1; d_gene: NA; abundance: NA; j_gene: TRBJ2-2; CDR3aa: CATSDATSTPTGELFF; CDR3nt: TGTGCCACCAGTGACGCAACTAGCACCCCGACCGGGGAGCTGTTTTTT
v_gene: TRBV7-6; d_gene: NA; abundance: NA; j_gene: TRBJ1-5; CDR3aa: CASSLADGYNQPQHF; CDR3nt: TGTGCCAGCAGCTTAGCGGACGGCTACAATCAGCCCCAGCATTTT
v_gene: TRBV2; d_gene: TRBD1; abundance: NA; j_gene: TRBJ1-5; CDR3aa: CASRPGQDYQPQHF; CDR3nt: TGTGCCAGCAGGCCCGGACAGGACTATCAGCCCCAGCATTTT
v_gene: TRBV5-1; d_gene: NA; abundance: NA; j_gene: TRBJ2-3; CDR3aa: CASSLTKGQRQNTDTQYF; CDR3nt: TGCGCCAGCAGCCTAACCAAAGGACAGCGGCAAAACACAGATACGCAGTATTTT
v_gene: TRBV18; d_gene: NA; abundance: NA; j_gene: TRBJ1-1; CDR3aa: CASSPGQPAGGTEAFF; CDR3nt: TGTGCCAGCTCACCAGGACAACCTGCTGGGGGAACTGAAGCTTTCTTT
v_gene: TRBV5-8; d_gene: TRBD1; abundance: NA; j_gene: TRBJ2-2; CDR3aa: CASRVTGVGELFF; CDR3nt: TGTGCCAGCAGAGTGACAGGGGTCGGGGAGCTGTTTTTT
v_gene: TRBV5-6; d_gene: TRBD1; abundance: few; j_gene: TRBJ2-1; CDR3aa: CASSSPSTGRPFSYNEQFF; CDR3nt: TGTGCCAGCAGCTCCCCGTCGACAGGGCGCCCTTTCTCCTACAATGAGCAGTTCTTC
v_gene: TRBV7-3; d_gene: NA; abundance: NA; j_gene: TRBJ2-1; CDR3aa: CASSLIFIAGEQFF; CDR3nt: TGTGCCAGCAGCTTAATTTTTATTGCCGGTGAGCAGTTCTTC
v_gene: TRBV11-2; d_gene: TRBD1; abundance: NA; j_gene: TRBJ2-2; CDR3aa: CASSLVPGGWGNTGELFF; CDR3nt: TGTGCCAGCAGCTTAGTCCCAGGGGGATGGGGAAACACCGGGGAGCTGTTTTTT
v_gene: TRBV28; d_gene: NA; abundance: few; j_gene: TRBJ2-1; CDR3aa: CASSLGDKYNEQFF; CDR3nt: TGTGCCAGCAGTTTAGGGGACAAGTACAATGAGCAGTTCTTC